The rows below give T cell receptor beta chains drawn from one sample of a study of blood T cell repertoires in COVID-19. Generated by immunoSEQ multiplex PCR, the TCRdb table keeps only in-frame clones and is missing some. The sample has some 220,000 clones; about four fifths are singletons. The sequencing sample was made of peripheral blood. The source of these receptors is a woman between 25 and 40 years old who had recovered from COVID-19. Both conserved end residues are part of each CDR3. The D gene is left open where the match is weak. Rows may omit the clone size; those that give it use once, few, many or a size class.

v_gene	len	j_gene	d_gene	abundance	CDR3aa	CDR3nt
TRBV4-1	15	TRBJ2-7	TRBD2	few	CASSPREGSSYEQYF	TGCGCCAGCAGCCCGAGGGAGGGGAGCTCCTACGAGCAGTACTTC
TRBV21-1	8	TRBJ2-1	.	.	CASPRKFF	TGTGCCAGCCCTAGAAAATTCTTC
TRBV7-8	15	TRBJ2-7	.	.	CASRRQMSSPNEQYF	TGTGCCAGCAGGCGCCAGATGTCTAGTCCCAACGAGCAGTACTTC
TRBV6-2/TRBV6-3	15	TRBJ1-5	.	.	CASSHTSGGNQPQHF	TGTGCCAGCAGTCATACCAGCGGGGGCAATCAGCCCCAGCATTTT
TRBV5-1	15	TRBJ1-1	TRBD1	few	CASSFGQGRNTEAFF	TGCGCCAGCAGCTTCGGACAGGGGAGGAACACTGAAGCTTTCTTT
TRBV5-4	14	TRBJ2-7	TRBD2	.	CASGPGGGPYEQYF	TGTGCCAGCGGTCCCGGGGGGGGCCCCTACGAGCAGTACTTC
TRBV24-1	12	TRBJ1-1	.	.	CATSARDTEAFF	TGTGCCACCAGTGCCCGGGACACTGAAGCTTTCTTT
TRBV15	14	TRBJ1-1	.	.	CATSRDGAGTEAFF	TGTGCCACCAGCAGAGACGGTGCGGGGACTGAAGCTTTCTTT
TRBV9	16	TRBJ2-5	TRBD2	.	CASSVVAGGPSETQYF	TGTGCCAGCAGCGTAGTAGCGGGAGGCCCCTCAGAGACCCAGTACTTC
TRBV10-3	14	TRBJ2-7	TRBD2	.	CAISGTSGLGEQYF	TGTGCCATCAGTGGGACTAGCGGGTTGGGAGAGCAGTACTTC
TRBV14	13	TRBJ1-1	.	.	CASSQGYGGEAFF	TGTGCCAGCAGCCAAGGGTACGGTGGTGAAGCTTTCTTT
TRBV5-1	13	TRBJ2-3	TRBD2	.	CASFLREKDTQYF	TGCGCCAGCTTTTTGCGGGAGAAAGATACGCAGTATTTT
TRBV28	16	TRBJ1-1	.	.	CASSSRGSSGNTEAFF	TGTGCCAGCAGTTCGAGGGGGTCCTCGGGGAACACTGAAGCTTTCTTT
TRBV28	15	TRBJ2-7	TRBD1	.	CASNSGTGGSYEQYF	TGTGCCAGCAACTCCGGGACAGGGGGCTCCTACGAGCAGTACTTC
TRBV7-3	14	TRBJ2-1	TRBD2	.	CASSLISGSNEQFF	TGTGCCAGCAGCTTAATTAGCGGGAGTAATGAGCAGTTCTTC
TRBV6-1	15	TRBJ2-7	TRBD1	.	CASSEGQGSSYEQYF	TGTGCCAGCAGTGAAGGACAGGGGAGCTCCTACGAGCAGTACTTC
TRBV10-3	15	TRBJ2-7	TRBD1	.	CAISELQGRTHEQYF	TGTGCCATCAGTGAGTTACAGGGGAGAACCCACGAGCAGTACTTC
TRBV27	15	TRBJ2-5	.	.	CASARQAGPWETQYF	TGTGCCAGCGCGAGGCAGGCAGGGCCCTGGGAGACCCAGTACTTC
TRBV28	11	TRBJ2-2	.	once	CASAGTGELFF	TGTGCCAGCGCAGGGACCGGGGAGCTGTTTTTT
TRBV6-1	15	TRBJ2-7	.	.	CASSEWGISAYEQYF	TGTGCCAGCAGTGAATGGGGTATTAGCGCCTACGAGCAGTACTTC
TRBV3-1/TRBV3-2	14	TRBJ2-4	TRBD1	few	CATQAGGAKNIQYF	TGTGCCACCCAAGCAGGGGGAGCCAAAAACATTCAGTACTTC
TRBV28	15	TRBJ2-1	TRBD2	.	CASSGTMRAYNEQFF	TGTGCCAGCAGTGGGACTATGCGGGCTTACAATGAGCAGTTCTTC
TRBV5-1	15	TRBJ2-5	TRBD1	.	CASSRPGQGRKTQYF	TGCGCCAGCAGCCGGCCGGGACAGGGACGAAAGACCCAGTACTTC
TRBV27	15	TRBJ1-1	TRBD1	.	CASSPPDRGQSEAFF	TGTGCCAGCAGTCCACCCGACAGGGGGCAAAGTGAAGCTTTCTTT
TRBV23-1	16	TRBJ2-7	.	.	CASTDRHYLGPYEQYF	TGCGCCAGCACCGACAGGCACTACCTCGGCCCCTACGAGCAGTACTTC
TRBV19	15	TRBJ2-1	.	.	CASSIGGTPWNEQFF	TGTGCCAGTAGTATCGGAGGGACCCCCTGGAATGAGCAGTTCTTC
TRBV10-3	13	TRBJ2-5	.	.	CAISSLNEETQYF	TGTGCCATCAGTTCTCTAAATGAAGAGACCCAGTACTTC
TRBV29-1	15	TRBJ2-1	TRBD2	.	CSTDPRDYPYNEQFF	TGCAGCACTGACCCACGGGACTACCCTTACAATGAGCAGTTCTTC
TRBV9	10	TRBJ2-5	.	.	CASGGETQYF	TGTGCCAGCGGGGGGGAGACCCAGTACTTC
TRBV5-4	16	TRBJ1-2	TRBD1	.	CASSLGPGQGAGGYTF	TGTGCCAGCAGCTTAGGACCGGGACAGGGGGCTGGAGGCTACACCTTC
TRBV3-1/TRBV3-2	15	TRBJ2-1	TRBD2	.	CASSHSGSFYNEQFF	TGTGCCAGCAGCCACAGCGGGAGTTTTTACAATGAGCAGTTCTTC
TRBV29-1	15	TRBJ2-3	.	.	CSVEWGGGSTDTQYF	TGCAGCGTTGAATGGGGGGGCGGGAGCACAGATACGCAGTATTTT
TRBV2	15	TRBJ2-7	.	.	CASSAENSDSYEQYF	TGTGCCAGCAGCGCCGAAAATAGCGACTCCTACGAGCAGTACTTC
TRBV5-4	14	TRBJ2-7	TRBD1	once	CASSQRTGIEEQYF	TGTGCCAGCAGCCAGAGGACAGGTATAGAAGAGCAGTACTTC
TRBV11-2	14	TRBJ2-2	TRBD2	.	CADQGLGRTGELFF	TGTGCCGACCAAGGACTAGGGAGGACCGGGGAGCTGTTTTTT
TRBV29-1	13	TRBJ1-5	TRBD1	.	CSVGDRTNQPQHF	TGCAGCGTTGGGGACAGGACCAATCAGCCCCAGCATTTT
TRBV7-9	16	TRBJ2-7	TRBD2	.	CASSPTGRGGGYEQYF	TGTGCCAGCAGCCCCACGGGACGGGGGGGAGGCTACGAGCAGTACTTC
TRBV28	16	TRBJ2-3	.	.	CASTLGGPRGTDTQYF	TGTGCCAGCACCTTAGGAGGACCGCGCGGCACAGATACGCAGTATTTT
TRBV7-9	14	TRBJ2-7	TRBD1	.	CASSAGTGPYEQYF	TGTGCCAGCAGTGCAGGGACAGGACCTTACGAGCAGTACTTC
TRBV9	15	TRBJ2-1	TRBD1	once	CASSPQGGSYNEQFF	TGTGCCAGCAGCCCACAGGGGGGCTCCTACAATGAGCAGTTCTTC
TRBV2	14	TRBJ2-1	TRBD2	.	CAGGGGLAMNEQFF	TGTGCCGGAGGGGGGGGACTAGCTATGAATGAGCAGTTCTTC
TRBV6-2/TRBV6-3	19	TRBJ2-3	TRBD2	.	CASSDDGLAGALPTDTQYF	TGTGCCAGCAGTGATGACGGACTAGCGGGAGCCCTTCCGACAGATACGCAGTATTTT
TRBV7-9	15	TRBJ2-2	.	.	CASSFLAENTGELFF	TGTGCCAGCAGCTTTCTAGCCGAGAACACCGGGGAGCTGTTTTTT
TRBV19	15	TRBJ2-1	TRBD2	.	CASQPGLAGVNEQFF	TGTGCCAGTCAACCGGGACTAGCGGGAGTGAATGAGCAGTTCTTC
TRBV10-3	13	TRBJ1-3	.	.	CAISEQGGNTIYF	TGTGCCATCAGTGAACAGGGAGGAAACACCATATATTTT
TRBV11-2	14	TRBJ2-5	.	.	CASSLDRGAETQYF	TGTGCCAGCAGCTTAGATCGGGGAGCGGAGACCCAGTACTTC
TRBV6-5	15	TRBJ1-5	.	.	CASRGDSISNQPQHF	TGTGCCAGCAGGGGGGACTCAATTAGCAATCAGCCCCAGCATTTT
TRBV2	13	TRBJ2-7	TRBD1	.	CASRRTGGDEQYF	TGTGCCAGCAGAAGGACAGGGGGGGACGAGCAGTACTTC
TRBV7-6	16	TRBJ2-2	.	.	CASLAGYGLNTGELFF	TGTGCCAGCTTGGCGGGATATGGCCTGAACACCGGGGAGCTGTTTTTT
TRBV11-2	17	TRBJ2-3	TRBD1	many	CASSLETDRGRRDTQYF	TGTGCCAGCAGCTTGGAGACGGACAGGGGGCGCAGAGATACGCAGTATTTT
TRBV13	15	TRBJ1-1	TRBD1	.	CASSSLTQGYTEAFF	TGTGCCAGCAGCTCATTAACACAGGGGTACACTGAAGCTTTCTTT